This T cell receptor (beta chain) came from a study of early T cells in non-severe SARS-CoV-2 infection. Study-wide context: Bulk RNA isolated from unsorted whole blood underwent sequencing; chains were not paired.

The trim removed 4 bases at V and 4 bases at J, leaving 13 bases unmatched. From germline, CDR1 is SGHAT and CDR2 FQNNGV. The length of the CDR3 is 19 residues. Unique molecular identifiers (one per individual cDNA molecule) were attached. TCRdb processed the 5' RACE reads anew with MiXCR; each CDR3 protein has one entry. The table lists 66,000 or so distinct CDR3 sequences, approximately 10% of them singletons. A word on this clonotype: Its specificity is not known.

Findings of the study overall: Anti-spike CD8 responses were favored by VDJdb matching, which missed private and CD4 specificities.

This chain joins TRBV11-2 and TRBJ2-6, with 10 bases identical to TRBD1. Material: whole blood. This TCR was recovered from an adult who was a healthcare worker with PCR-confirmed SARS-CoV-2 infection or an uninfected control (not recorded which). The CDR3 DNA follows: TGTGCCAGCAGCTCCAAGGGGACAGGGGCAGGACCCGGGGCCAACGTCCTGACTTTC. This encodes CASSSKGTGAGPGANVLTF.